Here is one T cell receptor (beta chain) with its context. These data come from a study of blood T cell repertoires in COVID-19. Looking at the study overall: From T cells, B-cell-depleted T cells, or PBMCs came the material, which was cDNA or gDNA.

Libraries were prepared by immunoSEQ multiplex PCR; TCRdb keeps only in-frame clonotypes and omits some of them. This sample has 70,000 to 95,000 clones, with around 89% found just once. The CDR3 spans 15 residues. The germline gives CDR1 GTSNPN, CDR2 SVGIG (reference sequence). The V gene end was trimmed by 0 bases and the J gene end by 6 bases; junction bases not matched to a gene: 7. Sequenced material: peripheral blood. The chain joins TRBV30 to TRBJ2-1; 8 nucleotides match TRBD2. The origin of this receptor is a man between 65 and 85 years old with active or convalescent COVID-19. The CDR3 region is CAWSVLGGGFNEQFF. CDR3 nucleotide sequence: TGTGCCTGGAGTGTACTGGGCGGGGGGTTCAATGAGCAGTTCTTC.